This T cell receptor (beta chain) was profiled in a study of shared clonotypes between healthy human individuals. Clones were read by immunoSEQ multiplex PCR, and TCRdb kept only the in-frame ones, dropping some. The sample includes roughly 2,500,000 clones, more than 85% seen only once; the top ten take about 0.38%. The CDR3 contains 13 residues. V was cut by 0 bases and J by 7 bases, with 12 bases left in between. Germline CDR1 GTSNPN, CDR2 SVGIG (reference sequence). The genes are TRBV30 and TRBJ2-5; D gene unclear. Sequencing was carried out using naive CD4+ T cells from PBMCs. As to subset: CD45RA+ positively selected. This TCR derives from a young man in good health. Some clones in this sample may be carry-over from other donors' samples. In DNA, the CDR3 is TGTGCCTGGAGTGTCGCCGAGGCCGGGACCCAGTACTTC. Translation gives CAWSVAEAGTQYF.